This T cell receptor (beta chain) was captured by sequencing in a study of PD-L1 blockade in urothelial cancer. The wider study: Prior chemotherapy ranged from 0 to 3 regimens per patient.

There are 14 residues in the CDR3. Looked up from germline, CDR1 is SGHRS and CDR2 is YFSETQ. The J segment lost 8 bases and the V segment lost 5 bases, leaving 10 bases of the junction unmatched. Every PCR received spiked-in synthetic TCR analog templates. Assay: immunoSEQ multiplex PCR; the TCRdb copy retains only in-frame clones and omits some. The data contain tens of thousands of clones, 75% to 90% of them seen just once; the ten biggest clones take up about 2%. The source was PBMCs, collected around atezolizumab (anti-PD-L1) treatment. The gene calls are TRBV5-1 and TRBJ2-1, with TRBD2 matching 7 bases. The receptor comes from a man aged 55 to 70 with urothelial cancer. CDR3 bases: TGCGCCAGCAGGCTAGCGGTGGGTGTCGATGAGCAGTTCTTC. Translation gives CASRLAVGVDEQFF.